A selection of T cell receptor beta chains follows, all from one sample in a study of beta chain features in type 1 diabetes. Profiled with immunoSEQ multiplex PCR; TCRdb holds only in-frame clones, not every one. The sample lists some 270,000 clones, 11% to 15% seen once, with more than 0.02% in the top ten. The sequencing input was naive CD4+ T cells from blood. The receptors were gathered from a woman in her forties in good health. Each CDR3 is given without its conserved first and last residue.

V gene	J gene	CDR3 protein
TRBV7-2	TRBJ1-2	ASSPRTELNYGYT
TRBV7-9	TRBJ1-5	ASRLRGNQPQH
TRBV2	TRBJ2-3	ASSDAGLGVDTQY
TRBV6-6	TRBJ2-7	ASSLSTQGAGEQY
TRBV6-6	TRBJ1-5	ASSFSRGSSNQPQH
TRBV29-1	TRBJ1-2	SVVARRDYGYT
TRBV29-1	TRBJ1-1	SGTTGVNTEAF
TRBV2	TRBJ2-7	ASSDRGTYEQY
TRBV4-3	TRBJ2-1	ASSQGGLAGVNEQF
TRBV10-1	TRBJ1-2	ASSGQNNYGYT
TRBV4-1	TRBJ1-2	ASSRPGGSGGYT
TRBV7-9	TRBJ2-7	ASSLGAGMGYEQY
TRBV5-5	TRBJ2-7	ASSIHGGDKIQYEQY
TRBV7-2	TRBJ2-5	ASSLLPEKETQY
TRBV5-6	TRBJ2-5	ASSQKETQY
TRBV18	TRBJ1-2	ASSPGQGGKAYGYT
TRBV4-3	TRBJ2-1	ASSQGRGGRDEQF
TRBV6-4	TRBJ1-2	ASSEQGNYGYT
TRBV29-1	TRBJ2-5	SVVTTGETQY
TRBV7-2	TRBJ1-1	ASSLVGQPRLEAF
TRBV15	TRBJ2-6	ATSRDRGVVGLSGANVLT
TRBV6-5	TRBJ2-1	ASRFSTVPNEQF
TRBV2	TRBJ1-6	ASSYRGGVGSYNSPLH
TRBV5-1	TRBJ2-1	ASSLKTGEGEQF
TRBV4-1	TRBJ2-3	ASSQGSRGVYTDTQY
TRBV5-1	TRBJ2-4	ASSWTSGGENIQY
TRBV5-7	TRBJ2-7	ARGVTGIGCEQY
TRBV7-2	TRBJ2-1	ASSSTSYEQF
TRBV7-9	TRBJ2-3	ASSLVAARDTQY
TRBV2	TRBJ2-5	ASSLQETQY
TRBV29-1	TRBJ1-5	SAGTGEQPQH